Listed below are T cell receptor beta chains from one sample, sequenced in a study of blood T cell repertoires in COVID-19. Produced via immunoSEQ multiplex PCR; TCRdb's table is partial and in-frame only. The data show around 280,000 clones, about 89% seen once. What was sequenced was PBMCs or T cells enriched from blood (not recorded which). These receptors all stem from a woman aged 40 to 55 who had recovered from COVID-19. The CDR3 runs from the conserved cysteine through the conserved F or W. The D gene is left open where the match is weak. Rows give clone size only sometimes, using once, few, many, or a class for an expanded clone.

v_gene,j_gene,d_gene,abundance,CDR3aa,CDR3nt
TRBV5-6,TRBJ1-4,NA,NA,CASSSHIQGGSEKLFF,TGTGCCAGCAGCTCACATATACAGGGAGGGAGTGAAAAACTGTTTTTT
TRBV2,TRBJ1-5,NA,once,CASSEREARVGNQPQHF,TGTGCCAGCAGTGAAAGGGAGGCCAGGGTGGGGAATCAGCCCCAGCATTTT
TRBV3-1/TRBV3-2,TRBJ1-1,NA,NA,CASSQRGISEAFF,TGTGCCAGCAGCCAAAGAGGTATTAGTGAAGCTTTCTTT
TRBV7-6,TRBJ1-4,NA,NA,CASSPRVGMGEKLFF,TGTGCCAGCAGCCCCCGGGTTGGAATGGGTGAAAAACTGTTTTTT
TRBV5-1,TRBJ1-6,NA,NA,CASSSSARGNSPLHF,TGCGCCAGCAGCTCCTCCGCCCGGGGGAATTCACCCCTCCACTTT
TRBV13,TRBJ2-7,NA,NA,CASSLRGGPYEQYF,TGTGCCAGCAGCCTGCGTGGGGGCCCCTACGAGCAGTACTTC
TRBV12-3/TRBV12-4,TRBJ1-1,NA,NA,CASRTTVGEAFF,TGTGCCAGCAGAACGACAGTGGGTGAAGCTTTCTTT
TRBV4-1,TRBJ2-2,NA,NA,CASSQGGGTGELFF,TGCGCCAGCAGCCAGGGAGGCGGCACCGGGGAGCTGTTTTTT
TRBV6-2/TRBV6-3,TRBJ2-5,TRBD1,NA,CASSYRGPETQYF,TGTGCCAGCAGTTACAGGGGGCCTGAGACCCAGTACTTC
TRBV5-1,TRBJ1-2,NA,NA,CASSSGPADYGYTF,TGCGCCAGCAGCTCAGGGCCGGCGGACTATGGCTACACCTTC
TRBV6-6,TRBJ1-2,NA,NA,CASDSHLIYGYTF,TGTGCCAGCGACTCCCACCTAATCTATGGCTACACCTTC
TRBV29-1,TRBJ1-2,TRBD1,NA,CSVGQGAVGYTF,TGCAGCGTTGGACAGGGGGCGGTTGGCTACACCTTC
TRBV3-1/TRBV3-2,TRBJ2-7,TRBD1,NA,CASSQDLPTTGPNYEQYF,TGTGCCAGCAGCCAAGATCTGCCAACGACAGGGCCGAACTACGAGCAGTACTTC
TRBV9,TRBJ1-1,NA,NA,CASGGVGNTEAFF,TGTGCCAGCGGGGGGGTAGGAAACACTGAAGCTTTCTTT
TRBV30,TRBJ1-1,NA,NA,CAWTKTENTEAFF,TGTGCCTGGACCAAGACAGAGAACACTGAAGCTTTCTTT
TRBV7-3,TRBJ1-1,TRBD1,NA,CASSHTGGALTEAFF,TGTGCCAGCAGTCACACAGGGGGCGCCTTGACTGAAGCTTTCTTT
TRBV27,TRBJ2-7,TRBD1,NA,CASSFGTGSYEQYF,TGTGCCAGCAGTTTTGGGACAGGGAGCTACGAGCAGTACTTC
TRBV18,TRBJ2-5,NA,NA,CASSPGRAPETQYF,TGTGCCAGCTCACCAGGGCGGGCCCCGGAGACCCAGTACTTC
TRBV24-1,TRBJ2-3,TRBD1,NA,CATSGGTASTDTQYF,TGTGCCACCAGTGGTGGGACAGCGAGCACAGATACGCAGTATTTT
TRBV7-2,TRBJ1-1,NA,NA,CASSPPVMGVVNTEAFF,TGTGCCAGCAGCCCCCCCGTGATGGGAGTGGTGAACACTGAAGCTTTCTTT
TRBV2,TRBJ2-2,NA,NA,CASSAGGYSTGELFF,TGTGCCAGCAGTGCCGGGGGATACTCCACCGGGGAGCTGTTTTTT
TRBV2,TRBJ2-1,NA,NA,CASRGRYNEQFF,TGTGCCAGCAGGGGGCGATACAATGAGCAGTTCTTC
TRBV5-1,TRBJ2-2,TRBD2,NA,CASSGAQAGVLTGELFF,TGCGCCAGCAGCGGGGCTCAAGCGGGAGTGTTAACCGGGGAGCTGTTTTTT
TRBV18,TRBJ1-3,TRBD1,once,CASSPEGALRNTIYF,TGTGCCAGCTCACCGGAGGGGGCGCTCCGAAACACCATATATTTT
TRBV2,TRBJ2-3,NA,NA,CASDRTQITDTQYF,TGTGCCAGCGATCGGACACAGATCACAGATACGCAGTATTTT
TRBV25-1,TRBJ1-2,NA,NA,CASSGGLGQTNYGYTF,TGTGCCAGCAGTGGTGGTCTCGGACAGACTAACTATGGCTACACCTTC
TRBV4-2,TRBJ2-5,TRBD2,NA,CASSQVSGGQETQYF,TGTGCCAGCAGCCAAGTTAGCGGGGGGCAAGAGACCCAGTACTTC
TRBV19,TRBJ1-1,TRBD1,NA,CASRLGTGHNTEAFF,TGTGCCAGTAGACTTGGGACAGGGCACAACACTGAAGCTTTCTTT
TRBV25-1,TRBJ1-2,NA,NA,CASSEWGWGYTF,TGTGCCAGCAGTGAGTGGGGCTGGGGCTACACCTTC
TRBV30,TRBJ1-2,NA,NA,CAWSVQGRYGYTF,TGTGCCTGGAGTGTACAGGGTCGGTATGGCTACACCTTC
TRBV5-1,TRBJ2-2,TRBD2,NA,CASSLRLAGAGELFF,TGCGCCAGCAGCTTGAGGCTAGCGGGAGCCGGGGAGCTGTTTTTT
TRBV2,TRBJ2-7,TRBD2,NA,CASSPGGPSLYEQYF,TGTGCCAGCAGCCCGGGGGGGCCGAGCCTCTACGAGCAGTACTTC
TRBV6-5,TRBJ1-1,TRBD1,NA,CASRVPGQGEAFF,TGTGCCAGCAGGGTCCCGGGACAGGGGGAAGCTTTCTTT
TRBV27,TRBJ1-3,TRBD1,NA,CASRRTGSGNTIYF,TGTGCCAGCAGAAGGACAGGCTCTGGAAACACCATATATTTT
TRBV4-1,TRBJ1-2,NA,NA,CASSQDSEGGYGYTF,TGCGCCAGCAGCCAAGATTCAGAGGGCGGCTATGGCTACACCTTC
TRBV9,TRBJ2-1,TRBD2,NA,CASSRIAGGSYNEQFF,TGTGCCAGCAGCCGAATAGCGGGAGGTTCCTACAATGAGCAGTTCTTC
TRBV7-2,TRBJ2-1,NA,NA,CASSLRTNNEQFF,TGTGCCAGCAGCTTGAGGACAAACAATGAGCAGTTCTTC
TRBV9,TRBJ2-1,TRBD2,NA,CASSVDPSGDYNEQFF,TGTGCCAGCAGCGTAGATCCTAGCGGGGATTACAATGAGCAGTTCTTC
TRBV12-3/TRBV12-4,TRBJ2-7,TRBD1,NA,CASSPGTGVEQYF,TGTGCCAGCAGCCCCGGGACAGGGGTCGAGCAGTACTTC
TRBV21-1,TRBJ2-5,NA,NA,CASSKTEQETQYF,TGTGCCAGCAGCAAGACAGAACAAGAGACCCAGTACTTC
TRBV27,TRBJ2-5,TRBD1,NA,CASSLLGQGAETQYF,TGTGCCAGCAGTTTATTGGGACAGGGGGCAGAGACCCAGTACTTC
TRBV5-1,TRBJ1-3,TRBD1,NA,CASSPGGTGSGNTIYF,TGCGCCAGCAGCCCCGGAGGGACAGGGTCTGGAAACACCATATATTTT
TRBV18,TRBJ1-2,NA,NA,CASSRGTVDGYTF,TGTGCCAGCTCGCGCGGGACGGTAGATGGCTACACCTTC
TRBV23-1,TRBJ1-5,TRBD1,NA,CASSPKTGSNQPQHF,TGCGCCAGCAGTCCCAAGACAGGGAGCAATCAGCCCCAGCATTTT
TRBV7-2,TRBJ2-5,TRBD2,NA,CASSTSGRRETQYF,TGTGCCAGCAGCACTAGCGGGAGGCGGGAGACCCAGTACTTC
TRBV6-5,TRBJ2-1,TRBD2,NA,CASSAGSYYNEQFF,TGTGCCAGCTCAGCGGGGAGTTATTACAATGAGCAGTTCTTC
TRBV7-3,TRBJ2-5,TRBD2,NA,CASSLSGTRQETQYF,TGTGCCAGCAGCCTTTCCGGGACTAGGCAAGAGACCCAGTACTTC
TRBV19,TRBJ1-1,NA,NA,CASSIFRTAHSEAFF,TGTGCCAGTAGTATTTTTAGGACAGCTCACTCTGAAGCTTTCTTT
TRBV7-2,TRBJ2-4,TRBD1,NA,CASSPRTGKNIQYF,TGTGCCAGCAGCCCCCGGACAGGGAAAAACATTCAGTACTTC
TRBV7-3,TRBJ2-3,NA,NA,CASSLGYGSSTDTQYF,TGTGCCAGCAGCCTAGGTTACGGGAGCTCCACAGATACGCAGTATTTT
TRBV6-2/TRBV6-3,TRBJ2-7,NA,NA,CASSSTGLFLEEQYF,TGTGCCAGCAGTTCGACGGGACTTTTCTTGGAGGAGCAGTACTTC
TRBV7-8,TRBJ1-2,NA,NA,CASSLTVYDYGYTF,TGTGCCAGCAGCCTAACTGTGTATGACTATGGCTACACCTTC